The 10 T cell receptor beta chains reported below all come from one sample, sequenced in a study of OX40 agonist ivuxolimab in advanced cancers. Method: immunoSEQ multiplex PCR; TCRdb's copy keeps in-frame clones and lacks some. Of approximately 120,000 clones listed, just under 95% are singletons. Sequencing used CD4+ or CD8+ T cells sorted from blood, obtained in a trial of the OX40 agonist ivuxolimab. These receptor sequences come from an adult with an advanced solid tumor such as melanoma, head and neck, liver or kidney cancer.

This clone has more than one count but fewer than ten. The CDR3 reads CASSLAIGGYQPQHF. Here the CDR3 DNA reads TGTGCCAGCAGCTTAGCTATTGGGGGCTATCAGCCCCAGCATTTT. The genes are TRBV7-9 and TRBJ1-5; TRBD1 might be the D (6 bases). The CDR3 covers 15 residues. The V gene's germline CDR1 is SEHNR and CDR2 FQNEAQ (reference sequence). V was cut by 0 bases and J by 5 bases, with 11 bases left in between.

V usage is TRBV28 and J usage is TRBJ2-1; the D gene could be TRBD1 or TRBD2 (5 bases each). The germline V gene encodes CDR1 MDHEN and CDR2 SYDVKM. V was clipped by 5 bases and J by 0 bases, with 14 bases between them. This CDR3 contains 16 residues. The DNA for the CDR3 is TGTGCCAGCAGTCCCCACAATGGGGGCTCCTACAATGAGCAGTTCTTC. It specifies CASSPHNGGSYNEQFF.

V gene TRBV14 combines with J gene TRBJ2-3, with D perhaps TRBD1 (5 bases). Trimming removed 0 bases at V and 7 bases at J, with 8 bases between. The CDR3 runs to 13 residues. Germline loops: CDR1 SGHDN, CDR2 FVKESK. The CDR3 loop is CASSQDRQNTQYF. The CDR3 nucleotides are TGTGCCAGCAGCCAAGATCGACAGAATACGCAGTATTTT.

The CDR3 coding sequence is TGTGCCAGCAGTAGCGGCTATTCCTACAATGAGCAGTTCTTC. Translated, it gives CASSSGYSYNEQFF. This sequence joins TRBV4-2 and TRBJ2-1, with a weak D call TRBD2 (6 bases). V lost 6 bases to trimming and J lost 1 base, with 10 bases between them. The CDR3 loop spans 14 amino acids. Germline V CDR1 and CDR2: LGHNA, YNFKEQ.

The J gene is TRBJ2-7, the V gene TRBV7-2; a weak D match, TRBD2 (6 bases). Germline assignment: CDR1 SGHTA and CDR2 FQGNSA. The CDR3 length is 16 residues. Trimming removed 1 base at V and 3 bases at J, with 16 bases between. The CDR3 coding sequence is TGTGCCAGCAGCTTAGGCGGGGTGGGAGCGGGCTACGAGCAGTACTTC. It yields the protein CASSLGGVGAGYEQYF.

This clone appeared once. The chain carries TRBV11-1 and TRBJ1-1, with no clear D. The CDR3 totals 14 residues. Trimming shortened V by 2 bases and J by 1 base, and 8 bases separated the two germline ends. The germline V gene has CDR1 SGHAT and CDR2 FQDESV (reference sequence). CDR3 amino acids: CASSLTGSNTEAFF. CDR3 bases: TGTGCCAGCAGCTTAACGGGTTCGAACACTGAAGCTTTCTTT.

CDR3 region: CASSLERETQYF. CDR3 sequence (DNA): TGTGCCAGCAGTTTAGAGCGGGAGACCCAGTACTTC. This sequence joins TRBV28 and TRBJ2-5, with D possibly being TRBD2 (5 bases). This CDR3 contains 12 residues. V was clipped by 2 bases and J by 5 bases, with 6 bases between them. The germline gives CDR1 MDHEN, CDR2 SYDVKM.

This chain uses TRBV25-1 with TRBJ2-6; possible D gene TRBD1, 6 bases. Trimming took off 5 bases at V and 9 bases at J, with 20 bases between the two ends. The CDR3 has 16 residues. The germline V gene encodes CDR1 MGHDK and CDR2 SYGVNS. CDR3 residues: CASSLTQGLGGNVLTF. CDR3 bases: TGTGCCAGCAGTCTAACCCAGGGGCTCGGTGGCAACGTCCTGACTTTC.

The sample holds a few counts of this clone. The chain employs TRBV28 and TRBJ2-2; D possibly corresponds to TRBD1 (7 bases). With 3 bases removed from V and 7 bases from J, the gap between germline ends came to 12 bases. Germline loops: CDR1 MDHEN, CDR2 SYDVKM. The CDR3 length is 14 residues. For the CDR3, the DNA is TGTGCCAGCAGTTTTAGACAGGGAGGCGGGGAGCTGTTTTTT. This gives the protein CASSFRQGGGELFF.

The chain has TRBV29-1 and TRBJ1-1; 9 bases are shared with TRBD1. CDR1 is SQVTM and CDR2 is ANQGSEA in the germline V gene. The length of the CDR3 is 15 residues. V shed 3 bases and J 1 base; nucleotides not matched to a gene: 6. CDR3 amino acids: CSVDRVQGANTEAFF. The CDR3 bases are TGCAGCGTTGATCGTGTACAGGGGGCGAACACTGAAGCTTTCTTT.